This TCR beta chain is drawn from a study of metastatic and nonmetastatic thyroid tumors. Study summary: Repertoire data that came from the blood and tumor or nodule tissue of malignant and benign thyroid patients were compared. Study results and limitations: Across blood and tumor, TCR beta diversity in malignant thyroid tumors was reportedly significantly higher than in benign nodules.

The CDR3 has 11 residues. V gave up 2 bases and J gave up 11 bases, with 9 bases separating them. Germline CDR1 reads KGHSH; CDR2 reads LQKENI. In the study's own analysis: To classify distant metastasis in papillary thyroid cancer, a model was built from CDR3 differences across clinicopathological groups. TCRdb redid the clone calls on the PCR reads using MiXCR. TCRdb's processing, not the authors', yielded these V and J calls. The table lists about 24,000 clones, 20% to 25% of them singletons. The sample holds a few counts of this clone. The target antigen is unknown. Possible read error: a much larger clone is one base away. The sample carries other DNA sequences with the same CDR3. Every patient was untreated before thyroid surgery.

The material sequenced was blood. The receptor was derived from a male donor with papillary thyroid cancer or a benign thyroid nodule (not recorded which). Some clones in this sample may be carry-over from other donors' samples. This chain links TRBV18 with TRBJ1-1; D remains unclear. Here the CDR3 reads CASSPGEWAFF. The DNA of the CDR3 is TGTGCCAGCTCACCAGGAGAGTGGGCTTTCTTT.